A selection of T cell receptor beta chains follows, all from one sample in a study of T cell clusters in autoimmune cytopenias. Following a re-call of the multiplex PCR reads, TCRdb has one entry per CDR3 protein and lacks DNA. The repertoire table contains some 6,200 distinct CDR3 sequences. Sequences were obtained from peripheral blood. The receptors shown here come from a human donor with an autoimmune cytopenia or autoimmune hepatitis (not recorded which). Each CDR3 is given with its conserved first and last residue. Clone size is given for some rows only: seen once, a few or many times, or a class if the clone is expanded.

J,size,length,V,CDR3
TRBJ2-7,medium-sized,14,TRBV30,CAWSIELAGFEQYF
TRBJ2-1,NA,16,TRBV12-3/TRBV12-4,CASSLLAPPPYNEQFF
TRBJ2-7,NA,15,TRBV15,CATSLPGQGFYEQYF
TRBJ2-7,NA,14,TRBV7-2,CASSSGQGAFEQYF
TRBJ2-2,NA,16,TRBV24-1,CATSHSGPANTGELFF
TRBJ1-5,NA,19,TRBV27,CASSFLFIPGGFAGQPQHF
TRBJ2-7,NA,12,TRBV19,CASSVDSYEQYF
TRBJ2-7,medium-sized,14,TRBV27,CASSLWDLSYEQYF
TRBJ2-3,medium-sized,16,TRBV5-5,CASSPRLAGDTDTQYF
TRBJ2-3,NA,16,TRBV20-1,CSASGWDRGSTDTQYF
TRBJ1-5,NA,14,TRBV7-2,CASSLTFGNQPQHF
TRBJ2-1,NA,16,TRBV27,CASSSIVDSEYNEQFF
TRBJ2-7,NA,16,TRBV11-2,CASSLDPSGQGYEQYF
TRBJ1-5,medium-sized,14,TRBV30,CAWSETTVNQPQHF
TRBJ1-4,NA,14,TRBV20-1,CSARTGQAGQKLFF
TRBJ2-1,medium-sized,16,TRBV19,CASRGWGLRGYNEQFF
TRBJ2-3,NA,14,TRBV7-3,CASSLGLAFDTQYF
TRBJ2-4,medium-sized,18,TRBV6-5,CASSRGLAGGLAKNIQYF
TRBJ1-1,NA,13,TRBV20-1,CSAGDRGNIEAFF
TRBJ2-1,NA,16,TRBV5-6,CASSTYLAGGGNEQFF
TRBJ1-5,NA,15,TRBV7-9,CASSPHPSGNQPQHF
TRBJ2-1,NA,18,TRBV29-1,CSVGLAGAHRHSYNEQFF
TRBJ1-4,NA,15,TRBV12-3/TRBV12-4,CASSLGGQADEKLFF
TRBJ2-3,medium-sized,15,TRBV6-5,CASSSFAGPGDTQYF
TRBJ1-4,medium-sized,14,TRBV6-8,CASRTVEEREKLFF
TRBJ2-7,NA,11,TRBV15,CATGQGYEQYF
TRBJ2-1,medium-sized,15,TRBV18,CASSSLTSDYNEQFF
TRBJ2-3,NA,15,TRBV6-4,CASSDGAGGLDTQYF
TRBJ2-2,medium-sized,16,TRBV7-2,CASSLTSGEYTGELFF
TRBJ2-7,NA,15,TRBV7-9,CASETGNRSFYEQYF
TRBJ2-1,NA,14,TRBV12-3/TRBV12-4,CASSRAGSYNEQFF
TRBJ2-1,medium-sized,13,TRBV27,CASSYGSFNEQFF
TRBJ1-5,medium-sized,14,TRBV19,CASSIVGGYQPQHF
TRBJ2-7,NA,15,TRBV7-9,CASSSGHESLYEQYF
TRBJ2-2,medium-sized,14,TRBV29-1,CSAAASGRDGELFF
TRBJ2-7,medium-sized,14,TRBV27,CASSLGTGSHEQYF
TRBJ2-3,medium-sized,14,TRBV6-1,CASTPGAVPDTQYF
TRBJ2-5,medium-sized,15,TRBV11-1,CASSFQRGDQETQYF
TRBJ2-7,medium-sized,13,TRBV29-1,CSVRTAGAYEQYF
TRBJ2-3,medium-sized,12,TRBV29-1,CSVDPGHDTQYF
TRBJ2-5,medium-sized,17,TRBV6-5,CASRSSPEPARQETQYF
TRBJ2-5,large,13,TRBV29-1,CSAPTGPVETQYF
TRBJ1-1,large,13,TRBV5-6,CASSYEGNTEAFF
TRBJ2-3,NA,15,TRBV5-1,CASSFRDSRTDTQYF
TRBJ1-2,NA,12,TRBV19,CASSIEWGGYTF
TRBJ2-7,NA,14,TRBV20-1,CSAFTLAGGGEQYF
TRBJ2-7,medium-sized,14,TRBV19,CASIGTKRPYEQYF
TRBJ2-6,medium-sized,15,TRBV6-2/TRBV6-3,CASSWDNSGANVLTF
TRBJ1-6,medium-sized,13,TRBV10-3,CATRDGYNSPLHF
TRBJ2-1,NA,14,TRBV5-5,CASSLGQPGNEQFF
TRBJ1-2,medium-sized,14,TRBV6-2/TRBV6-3,CASSKRTGGYGYTF
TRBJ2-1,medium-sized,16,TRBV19,CASSIQAGGSYNEQFF
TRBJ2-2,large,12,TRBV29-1,CSSRGHTGELFF
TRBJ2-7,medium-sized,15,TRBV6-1,CASSEGQYASYEQYF
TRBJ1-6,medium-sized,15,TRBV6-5,CASSQRQGLNSPLHF
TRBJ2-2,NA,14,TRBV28,CASGGTRETGELFF
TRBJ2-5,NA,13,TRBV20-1,CSARASGAKAQYF
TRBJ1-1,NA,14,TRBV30,CAWSTTGGKTEAFF
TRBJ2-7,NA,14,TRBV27,CASRNYGGSYEQYF
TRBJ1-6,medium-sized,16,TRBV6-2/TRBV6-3,CASSYRAPSLYSPLHF